This entry lists 18 T cell receptor beta chains sequenced from one sample in a study of cytomegalovirus exposure and HLA in healthy donors. Only in-frame clones appear in the TCRdb table, and some are missing; sequencing was by immunoSEQ multiplex PCR. The table records 190,000 or so clones, roughly 84% of them present only once. The sequencing sample was made of PBMCs. These receptors came from a woman younger than 35 in good health and CMV-seropositive.

The chain is built from TRBV9 and TRBJ1-4; no reliable D call. The CDR3 runs 16 residues. V gave up 3 bases and J gave up 3 bases, with 15 bases separating them. Germline V gene sequence: CDR1 SGDLS, CDR2 YYNGEE. The CDR3 sequence: CASSARHELANEKLFF. CDR3 DNA: TGTGCCAGCAGCGCGCGACACGAGCTGGCTAATGAAAAACTGTTTTTT.

The genes are TRBV6-1 and TRBJ2-1; D is perhaps TRBD2 (6 bases). Germline assignment: CDR1 MNHNS and CDR2 SASEGT. The CDR3 extends over 13 amino acids. V was clipped by 11 bases and J by 6 bases, with 17 bases between them. The CDR3 is CAARGSVFNEQFF. The CDR3 DNA reads as TGTGCCGCCCGGGGGTCCGTATTCAATGAGCAGTTCTTC.

The J gene is TRBJ1-4, the V gene TRBV4-1, with 11 bases matching TRBD1. The ends lost 3 bases at V and 11 bases at J; junction bases unmatched: 8. CDR1 is MGHRA and CDR2 is YSYEKL in the germline V gene. This CDR3 has 15 residues. In DNA form, the CDR3 reads TGCGCCAGCAGCCACGAGGGACAGGGGGGGAACAAACTGTTTTTT. Its translation is CASSHEGQGGNKLFF.

This clone has only one observation. This chain connects TRBV5-1 to TRBJ2-7; D gene uncertain. The CDR3 consists of 15 residues. Germline-derived CDR1 and CDR2 are SGHRS and YFSETQ. Trimming took 0 bases from V and 2 from J, leaving 12 bases between them. CDR3 sequence reads: CASSLVQAATYEQYF. CDR3 coding DNA: TGCGCCAGCAGCTTGGTTCAGGCAGCCACCTACGAGCAGTACTTC.

This chain connects TRBV7-2 to TRBJ2-3; D gene unclear. Germline V lookup: CDR1 SGHTA, CDR2 FQGNSA. Trimming took off 1 base at V and 4 bases at J, with 3 bases between the two ends. The CDR3 spans 12 residues. This chain's CDR3 is CASSLDSDTQYF. The DNA for the CDR3 is TGTGCCAGCAGCTTAGACTCAGATACGCAGTATTTT.

The chain is built from TRBV6-1 and TRBJ1-6; 7 positions agree with TRBD1. Germline V gene lookup returns CDR1 MNHNS and CDR2 SASEGT. V gave up 10 bases and J gave up 8 bases; unmatched junction bases: 11. CDR3 length: 14 residues. The CDR3 bases are TGTGCCACCAAGAAGTCGCAGGGGGATTCACCCCTCCACTTT. Protein: CATKKSQGDSPLHF.

This sequence joins TRBV18 and TRBJ1-1; the D is unclear. Germline-derived CDR1 and CDR2 are KGHSH and LQKENI. This CDR3 has 13 residues. V was clipped by 3 bases and J by 1 base, with 6 bases between them. CDR3 region: CASSPLPNTEAFF. CDR3 sequence (DNA): TGTGCCAGCTCACCCCTCCCGAACACTGAAGCTTTCTTT.

The chain carries TRBV4-1 and TRBJ2-1; TRBD1 aligns across 7 bases. The CDR3 is made up of 15 amino acids. Germline V CDR1 and CDR2: MGHRA, YSYEKL. V lost 6 bases, J lost 5 bases, and 10 bases stayed unmatched. The CDR3 coding sequence is TGCGCCAGCAGGGACCCGAGGGGGCCGAACAATGAGCAGTTCTTC. Translating gives CASRDPRGPNNEQFF.

This sequence joins TRBV6-1 and TRBJ2-1; 9 bases map to TRBD2. From germline, CDR1 is MNHNS and CDR2 SASEGT. V was clipped by 0 bases and J by 5 bases; unmatched bases: 8. This CDR3 has 17 amino acids. The CDR3 loop reads CASSEALAGYRHNEQFF. In DNA, the CDR3 is TGTGCCAGCAGTGAAGCGCTAGCGGGGTATCGGCACAATGAGCAGTTCTTC.

This rearrangement joins TRBV6-5 to TRBJ1-6; 10 nucleotides match TRBD1. The CDR3 has 16 amino acids. The V gene's germline CDR1 is MNHEY and CDR2 SVGAGI. With V trimmed by 4 bases and J by 7 bases, 7 bases remained unmatched. The CDR3 reads CASSSRDRGNNSPLHF. For the CDR3, the DNA is TGTGCCAGCAGTTCTCGGGACAGGGGAAACAATTCACCCCTCCACTTT.

The chain is built from TRBV5-4 and TRBJ2-5, with 7 bases that match TRBD1. CDR3 length: 13 residues. Germline values: CDR1 SGHNT, CDR2 YYREEE (reference sequence). Trimming took 5 bases from V and 3 from J; bases not matched to a gene: 4. The CDR3, as DNA: TGTGCCAGCAGGGGACAGATCGAAGAGACCCAGTACTTC. Protein product: CASRGQIEETQYF.

The rearrangement joins TRBV9 to TRBJ1-3; 8 nucleotides line up with TRBD1. The trim removed 3 bases at V and 4 bases at J, leaving 6 bases unmatched. Germline V gene lookup returns CDR1 SGDLS and CDR2 YYNGEE. The CDR3 covers 15 residues. CDR3 region: CASSEQGAGGNTIYF. The CDR3 DNA reads as TGTGCCAGCAGCGAGCAGGGGGCGGGAGGAAACACCATATATTTT.

The rearrangement joins TRBV15 to TRBJ1-2, with 8 positions matching TRBD1. Germline V gene data show CDR1 as LNHNV and CDR2 as YYDKDF (reference sequence). Unmatched junction bases numbered 18, after V lost 8 bases and J lost 4 bases. The CDR3 length is 17 residues. The CDR3 DNA is TGTGCCACCGTTCCTGTGGGGCAGGGGGCGTCCCGCTATGGCTACACCTTC. As protein: CATVPVGQGASRYGYTF.

Here the CDR3 DNA reads TGTGCCAGCAGCTCAAGACAGGGGGCTGAAAAACTGTTTTTT. Amino acids: CASSSRQGAEKLFF. The chain recombines TRBV7-9 with TRBJ1-4, with 10 bases lining up with TRBD1. The CDR3 contains 14 residues. The V gene end was trimmed by 4 bases and the J gene end by 7 bases; junction bases not matched to a gene: 3. Germline CDR1 and CDR2: SEHNR and FQNEAQ (reference sequence).

The gene calls are TRBV7-9 and TRBJ2-5, with D uncertain. The ends were cut back, 1 base at V and 3 bases at J, with 12 bases in the middle. The germline V gene encodes CDR1 SEHNR and CDR2 FQNEAQ (reference sequence). This CDR3 spans 15 amino acids. CDR3 residues: CASSLVSGAKETQYF. CDR3 nucleotide sequence: TGTGCCAGCAGCTTAGTAAGTGGAGCTAAAGAGACCCAGTACTTC.

The J gene is TRBJ2-1, the V gene TRBV7-2; TRBD2 matches 11 bases. CDR1 is SGHTA, CDR2 FQGNSA, per germline. The J segment lost 7 bases and the V segment lost 5 bases, leaving 7 bases of the junction unmatched. The CDR3 is 15 residues long. CDR3 sequence: CASSTGLAALNEQFF. The CDR3 bases are TGTGCCAGCAGCACGGGACTAGCGGCCTTGAATGAGCAGTTCTTC. The variable domain in full, with the rest retrieved from reference TRBV7-2 and TRBJ2-1, is GAGVSQSPSNKVTEKGKDVELRCDPISGHTALYWYRQSLGQGLEFLIYFQGNSAPDKSGLPSDRFSAERTGGSVSTLTIQRTQQEDSAVYLCASSTGLAALNEQFFGPGTRLTVL.

This clone has a single count. This chain uses TRBV7-9 with TRBJ1-2; 8 nucleotides agree with TRBD1. The ends lost 1 base at V and 8 bases at J; junction bases unmatched: 12. The germline V gene has CDR1 SEHNR and CDR2 FQNEAQ (reference sequence). The CDR3 runs 16 residues. CDR3 loop: CASSLGGIRDRQGYTF. The CDR3 nucleotides read TGTGCCAGCAGCTTAGGAGGAATCCGGGACAGGCAGGGCTACACCTTC.

The chain is built from TRBV7-2 and TRBJ2-2; D remains unclear. Trimming cost V 2 bases and J 5 bases, with 6 bases left between them. The CDR3 runs to 13 residues. CDR1 and CDR2 from the germline V gene are SGHTA and FQGNSA. In nucleotides, the CDR3 is TGTGCCAGCAGCTTATTCGAGACCGGGGAGCTGTTTTTT. Encoded protein: CASSLFETGELFF.